This T cell receptor (beta chain) came from a study of regulatory T cells in long-lasting Graves disease (dated by TCRdb to the early 2020s). Looking at the study overall: To count as having persistent Graves' disease, a patient had to have received antithyroid drug treatment for over 5 years with TSH receptor autoantibodies remaining persistently positive. On average, persistent Graves' disease patients in the clinical cohort had been on antithyroid drugs for approximately ten years. Patients with persistent Graves' disease were compared with patients with newly diagnosed Graves' disease using TCR sequencing and RNA sequencing of peripheral blood. The study was registered as a clinical trial and conducted in China. A total of some 35 samples underwent TCR sequencing, from about 13 patients with persistent Graves' disease and approximately 20 patients with newly diagnosed Graves' disease.

Comment on this clonotype: It has no known antigen specificity. The junction shows a germline mismatch at one end, possibly a read error.

Preparation of the library involved multiplex PCR. The sequencing machine was an Illumina HiSeq 4000. TCR beta libraries were built with iRepertoire HTBI primers and Arm-PCR amplification of CDR3 regions. Before sequencing, the PCR products underwent gel purification. On the study's bioinformatics: Gene usage analysis of CDR3 amino acid clonotypes relied on the roughly 64 TRBV and 14 TRBJ segments identified across samples. Filtered high-quality paired reads were merged into contigs using COPE and FqMerger. BLAST was used to align contigs to IMGT TRBV, TRBD and TRBJ reference genes, and CDR3 was defined according to IMGT. Any clonotype with a frequency above 0.1% was classified as a highly expanded clone. Shannon entropy served as the measure of repertoire diversity, while the Gini coefficient captured V-J evenness. Public clonotypes were defined as clonotypes shared by more than one individual. The public reads were quality trimmed at Q25 with fastp and then assembled into clones with MiXCR by TCRdb, keeping productive beta chains. Every entry covers one CDR3 protein and lists the most common genes and DNA from its rows. These V and J calls rely on TCRdb rather than the paper's analysis. The sample table records some 280,000 distinct CDR3 sequences; 22% of these occur just once. The ten largest make up 56% of the sample.

Reading the germline V gene gives CDR1 SGHTA and CDR2 FQGNSA. The CDR3 measures 15 amino acids from cysteine to phenylalanine. The kept DNA is CDR3 alone, 45 bases in frame from the first base. The sample's time point label is to be understood as: persistent/refractory GD, antithyroid drugs over 5 years with positive TRAb. RNA was extracted from PBMCs in TRIzol for both TCR sequencing and RNA sequencing. The diagnosis of Graves' disease was made according to American Thyroid Association guidelines. The patients came from an endocrinology department in Xi'an, China. From each patient, approximately 9.9 milliliters of peripheral blood was collected into an EDTA anticoagulant tube. Ficoll Paque Plus density gradient separation was used to isolate PBMCs, and no further T cell sorting was done. An Agilent 2100 Bioanalyzer and agarose gel were used to check RNA quality, and a NanoDrop 2000 was used to measure RNA concentration.

Paper-wide results and their limitations: The study examined only peripheral blood because the primary lesion, thyroid tissue, could not be accessed. Persistent Graves' disease patients showed lower TCR Shannon entropy and fewer highly expanded clones than newly diagnosed patients, suggesting clonal expansion. The authors noted that the small sample size was a limitation that may lower accuracy. Sequencing and analysis were limited to the TCR beta chain. Persistent disease showed preferential use of TRBV28, TRBJ1-2 and TRBJ2-5, whereas newly diagnosed disease favored TRBV20-1 and TRBJ2-1. A larger number of public clonotypes was shared among persistent patients (around 3,000) than among newly diagnosed patients (roughly 930).

Source: peripheral blood mononuclear cells (PBMCs), taken when the disease was refractory, from a patient treated with antithyroid drugs. In this chain, TRBV7-2 is recombined with TRBJ2-5; TRBD2 lines up with 9 middle nucleotides. The receptor was derived from a female donor with Graves disease. The nucleotide sequence is given as TGTGCCGGCAGCCAAGTTGCGGGAGGGGGAGAGACCCAGTACTTC. Translation gives CAGSQVAGGGETQYF. Where the CDR3 stops, the reference TRBV7-2 and TRBJ2-5 genes take over; the full variable domain is GAGVSQSPSNKVTEKGKDVELRCDPISGHTALYWYRQSLGQGLEFLIYFQGNSAPDKSGLPSDRFSAERTGGSVSTLTIQRTQQEDSAVYLCAGSQVAGGGETQYFGPGTRLLVL.